The clone carrying this T cell receptor (beta chain) was seen many times. A J-beta primer mix and a sample-barcoded 5' primer were used in a second PCR of about 7 to 12 cycles. TCRdb redid the calling of the 5' RACE reads with MiXCR, one entry per CDR3 protein. The table shows 600,000 or so distinct CDR3 sequences, with approximately 30% occurring only once. This sample was taken from a study of blood T cells in healthy people across ages. The TCR originated in a woman older than 75 in good health. The sample consisted of blood.

CDR3 sequence reads: CATSRGSFGEQYF. CDR3 DNA: TGTGCCACCAGCAGAGGGTCGTTCGGCGAGCAGTACTTC. This rearrangement joins TRBV15 to TRBJ2-7; the D is unclear. Trimming stripped 1 base from V and 6 bases from J, with 10 bases between. CDR1 and CDR2 from the germline V gene are LNHNV and YYDKDF (reference sequence). This CDR3 has 13 residues.